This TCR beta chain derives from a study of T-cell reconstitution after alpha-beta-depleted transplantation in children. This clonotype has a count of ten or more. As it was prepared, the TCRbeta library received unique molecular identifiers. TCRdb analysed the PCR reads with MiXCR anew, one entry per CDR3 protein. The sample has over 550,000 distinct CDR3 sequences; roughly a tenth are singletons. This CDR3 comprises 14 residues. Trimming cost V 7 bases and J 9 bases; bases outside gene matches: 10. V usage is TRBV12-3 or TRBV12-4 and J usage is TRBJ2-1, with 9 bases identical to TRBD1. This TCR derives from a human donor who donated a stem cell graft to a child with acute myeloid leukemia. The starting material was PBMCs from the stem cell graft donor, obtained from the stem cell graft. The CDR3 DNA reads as TGTGCCAGCACCTCCGACAGGGGGAGGAGTGAGCAGTTCTTC. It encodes CASTSDRGRSEQFF.